Listed below are T cell receptor beta chains from one sample, sequenced in a study of long-term antiretroviral therapy in people with HIV. Some clones are missing from TCRdb's copy, which holds only in-frame ones; the method was immunoSEQ multiplex PCR. The sample lists more than 15,000 clones; about 81% were seen once. Sample: unsorted PBMCs, taken 0.3 years after starting antiretroviral therapy. These receptors originate from a man aged 18 to 29 with HIV. Each CDR3 is given with its conserved first and last residue. The order of the fields is V gene, J gene, CDR3 protein.

>TRBV5-1|TRBJ2-1
CASTPDGWTGGNNEQFF
>TRBV7-8|TRBJ2-6
CASSFYPGASGANVLTF
>TRBV2|TRBJ1-3
CASSLTGRATSGNTIYF
>TRBV7-6|TRBJ2-7
CASSLAWDRERYEQYF
>TRBV6-5|TRBJ1-1
CASSPWTSRDTEAFF
>TRBV4-1|TRBJ2-2
CASRYLAGVTGELFF
>TRBV27|TRBJ2-5
CASSWTGLMGETQYF
>TRBV4-1|TRBJ1-2
CASSFGQPGSSWDGYTF
>TRBV5-8|TRBJ1-5
CASSLDAGSEPQHF
>TRBV10-2|TRBJ1-6
CASSVTGARSPLHF
>TRBV18|TRBJ2-5
CASSPEPQETQYF
>TRBV7-6|TRBJ2-1
CASSFLATNEQFF
>TRBV27|TRBJ2-2
CASSLFISGGELFF
>TRBV10-3|TRBJ2-1
CAISPAGDYNEQFF
>TRBV5-1|TRBJ2-3
CASSLQGGDTDTQYF
>TRBV19|TRBJ1-1
CASSNTGRTEAFF
>TRBV5-1|TRBJ1-1
CASSGAGGNTEAFF
>TRBV19|TRBJ1-4
CASSSGEKLFF
>TRBV7-7|TRBJ2-7
CASSLGRGAYEQYF
>TRBV9|TRBJ1-5
CASSFIKEPQHF
>TRBV11-2|TRBJ2-2
CASSPLGTGELFF
>TRBV6-1|TRBJ1-1
CASTRVDATEAFF
>TRBV6-6|TRBJ1-3
CASIPGFAGNTIYF
>TRBV7-7|TRBJ2-1
CASSLAGLPYNEQFF
>TRBV10-1|TRBJ2-2
CATGTPNTGELFF
>TRBV6-1|TRBJ1-6
CASSEWEPYNSPLHF
>TRBV5-1|TRBJ1-2
CASSIQGEANYGYTF
>TRBV15|TRBJ1-2
CATSRVPRGLNYGYTF
>TRBV9|TRBJ2-1
CASSEPVGFTQFF
>TRBV2|TRBJ1-5
CASSRVPPQPQHF
>TRBV6-1|TRBJ2-1
CASRQGQGMWDEQFF
>TRBV10-1|TRBJ2-7
CASSAGFSYEQYF
>TRBV6-1|TRBJ1-6
CASSEDSDNSPLHF